Shown below are 30 T cell receptor beta chains from a single sample sequenced in a study of blood T cells in healthy people across ages. Next came a second PCR, run for roughly 6 to 11 cycles, which used a sample-barcoded 5' primer along with a J-beta primer mix. TCRdb reprocessed the 5' RACE reads via MiXCR and lists one record per CDR3 protein. The sample includes approximately 800,000 distinct CDR3 sequences, roughly 25% seen only once; the top ten take roughly 3.8%. The same sample was also used in a study of T cells of mothers and their children.

The sample consisted of blood. The receptors derive from a boy between 10 and 17 years old in good health.

The chain links TRBV9 to TRBJ2-2; TRBD2 matches at 8 bases. The V gene's germline CDR1 is SGDLS and CDR2 YYNGEE. CDR3 size: 14 residues. Trimming removed 10 bases from V and 0 bases from J; junction bases left unmatched: 5. The CDR3 spells CASTSAANTGELFF. The CDR3 DNA sequence: TGTGCCTCGACTAGCGCCGCGAACACCGGGGAGCTGTTTTTT.

On this clonotype: Compared with germline, one end of the junction differs, possibly owing to a read error. This chain joins TRBV7-2 and TRBJ1-3, with D possibly being TRBD1 (5 bases). Germline CDR1 and CDR2: SGHTA and FQGNSA. CDR3 length: 14 residues. CDR3: CASSLGTGGRTVYF. As DNA, the CDR3 is TGTGCCAGCAGCCTAGGTACAGGCGGCCGCACCGTATATTTT.

Details on this clonotype: The junction does not match germline at one end; this may be a read error. The chain has TRBV9 and TRBJ1-2; tentatively, D is TRBD1 (6 bases). Germline assignment: CDR1 SGDLS and CDR2 YYNGEE. The CDR3 is made up of 15 amino acids. The CDR3 protein is CAGSVGGGLAYGYTF. DNA for the CDR3: TGTGCCGGCAGCGTAGGAGGGGGGCTCGCCTATGGCTACACCTTC.

This clonotype was seen once. CDR3 bases: TGTGCCAGCAGCACAGGGGAAAAACACACAGATACGCAGTATTTT. Residues: CASSTGEKHTDTQYF. This chain joins TRBV6-1 and TRBJ2-3; 7 bases map to TRBD1. Germline trimming cut 6 bases from V and 2 bases from J; bases unmatched to any gene: 8. Germline-derived CDR1 and CDR2 are MNHNS and SASEGT. The CDR3 is 15 amino acids.

This clonotype was seen only a few times. The chain links TRBV12-3 or TRBV12-4 to TRBJ1-5; no clear D gene. V was cut by 4 bases and J by 5 bases, with 6 bases left in between. The CDR3 has 12 amino acids. CDR3: CASSSQDQPQHF. CDR3 nucleotides: TGTGCCAGCAGTTCCCAAGATCAGCCCCAGCATTTT.

This clonotype has a handful of counts. This rearrangement joins TRBV15 to TRBJ1-5, with TRBD1 identical over 9 bases. Germline V lookup: CDR1 LNHNV, CDR2 YYDKDF (reference sequence). This CDR3 is 15 amino acids long. The ends lost 4 bases at V and 4 bases at J; junction bases unmatched: 5. The CDR3 loop is CATSIYGQGNQPQHF. The CDR3 DNA is TGTGCCACCAGCATTTATGGACAGGGGAATCAGCCCCAGCATTTT.

A few counts support this clonotype. This sequence joins TRBV28 and TRBJ2-5, with D perhaps matching TRBD1 or TRBD2 (6 bases each). CDR3 length: 14 amino acids. Germline CDR1 and CDR2: MDHEN and SYDVKM. Trimming left V 4 bases short and J 6 bases short, with 15 bases between. CDR3 region: CASSSGGGRKTQYF. CDR3 DNA sequence: TGTGCCAGCAGTTCAGGAGGGGGTCGGAAGACCCAGTACTTC.

The genes are TRBV28 and TRBJ2-1, with 14 bases fitting TRBD2. V trimming: 1 base; J trimming: 9 bases; junction bases outside the gene matches: 5. There are 16 residues in the CDR3. In germline, CDR1 is MDHEN, CDR2 SYDVKM. The CDR3 spells CASSLFRLAGGREQFF. Here the CDR3 DNA reads TGTGCCAGCAGTTTATTTCGACTAGCGGGGGGGCGTGAGCAGTTCTTC.

The J gene is TRBJ1-1, the V gene TRBV28; D is possibly TRBD1 (6 bases). The germline V gene encodes CDR1 MDHEN and CDR2 SYDVKM. Trimming pared 2 bases from V and 8 bases from J, leaving 18 bases between. The CDR3 covers 15 residues. The CDR3, as DNA: TGTGCCAGCAGTTTAATTTTGTTGGCAGGGGCGGAAGCTTTCTTT. Its translation: CASSLILLAGAEAFF.

This chain's CDR3 is CASSLLSGGTGELFF. In DNA form, the CDR3 reads TGCGCCAGCAGCTTGCTGTCTGGGGGCACCGGGGAGCTGTTTTTT. The chain links TRBV5-1 to TRBJ2-2; D might be TRBD1 or TRBD2, each matching 5 bases. CDR3 size: 15 residues. V lost 1 base, J lost 4 bases, and 11 bases lay in between. CDR1 is SGHRS and CDR2 is YFSETQ in the germline V gene. Full variable domain (missing parts from reference TRBV5-1 and TRBJ2-2): KAGVTQTPRYLIKTRGQQVTLSCSPISGHRSVSWYQQTPGQGLQFLFEYFSETQRNKGNFPGRFSGRQFSNSRSEMNVSTLELGDSALYLCASSLLSGGTGELFFGEGSRLTVL.

CDR3 residues: CASSLPVAWKYEQYF. As DNA, the CDR3 is TGTGCCAGCAGCCTACCCGTGGCGTGGAAGTACGAGCAGTACTTC. The chain couples TRBV7-2 to TRBJ2-7; no clear D gene. Trimming stripped 5 bases from V and 4 bases from J, with 18 bases between. The CDR3 runs to 15 residues. Germline V gene sequence: CDR1 SGHTA, CDR2 FQGNSA.

This clonotype was seen a handful of times. The J gene is TRBJ2-2, the V gene TRBV2, with TRBD1 as a possible D gene (5 bases). Germline assignment: CDR1 SNHLY and CDR2 FYNNEI. V was shortened by 5 bases and J by 4 bases, with 14 bases between the two germline ends. This CDR3 has 15 amino acids. The CDR3 sequence: CASSPSGAVTGELFF. CDR3 nucleotides: TGTGCCAGCAGTCCAAGTGGGGCAGTCACCGGGGAGCTGTTTTTT.

This clonotype was observed many times. V and J are TRBV12-3 or TRBV12-4 and TRBJ1-2, with TRBD1 identical over 10 bases. The CDR3 runs to 14 residues. Unmatched junction bases numbered 3, after V lost 5 bases and J lost 3 bases. CDR3 bases: TGTGCCAGCAGTAGGACAGGGGGGGACTATGGCTACACCTTC. Residues: CASSRTGGDYGYTF.

The chain combines TRBV29-1 with TRBJ1-2; D gene ambiguous. Germline lookup yields CDR1 SQVTM and CDR2 ANQGSEA. Trimming removed 3 bases at V and 0 bases at J, with 11 bases between. This CDR3 is built from 14 residues. The CDR3: CSVDGRNPNYGYTF. The CDR3 DNA is TGCAGCGTTGATGGTCGGAATCCTAACTATGGCTACACCTTC.

The table lists this clonotype with a few counts. The chain carries TRBV5-1 and TRBJ2-5, with D possibly being TRBD1 (5 bases). The V and J ends lost 4 bases and 1 base respectively, with 11 bases between them. The CDR3 runs 14 residues. CDR1 and CDR2 from the germline V gene are SGHRS and YFSETQ. The DNA of the CDR3 is TGCGCCAGCAGCCGGCGTAGGGGCCAAGAGACCCAGTACTTC. This sequence encodes CASSRRRGQETQYF.

The chain is built from TRBV11-2 and TRBJ2-7; D possibly corresponds to TRBD2 (5 bases). Germline V gene sequence: CDR1 SGHAT, CDR2 FQNNGV. The CDR3 spans 14 residues. Trimming took off 0 bases at V and 6 bases at J, with 12 bases between the two ends. CDR3: CASSLDSGSLEQYF. The CDR3 DNA is TGTGCCAGCAGCTTAGATTCGGGGTCGCTCGAGCAGTACTTC.

This clonotype showed up just a few times. The chain uses TRBV30 and TRBJ2-3; 15 bases align to TRBD2. CDR1 GTSNPN and CDR2 SVGIG come from the germline V gene (reference sequence). With V trimmed by 1 base and J by 5 bases, 10 bases remained unmatched. The CDR3 has 18 residues. The CDR3 reads CAWSGPGTSGGPQDTQYF. The CDR3 nucleotides read TGTGCCTGGAGTGGTCCCGGGACTAGCGGGGGGCCGCAAGATACGCAGTATTTT.

The rearrangement links TRBV7-2 to TRBJ1-4; D is perhaps TRBD1 (6 bases). Germline lookup yields CDR1 SGHTA and CDR2 FQGNSA. The CDR3 is 13 residues long. V was trimmed by 6 bases and J by 8 bases, leaving 13 bases between them. CDR3 residues: CASRDSSGEKLFF. The CDR3 DNA reads TGTGCCAGCAGGGACAGTTCGGGGGAAAAACTGTTTTTT. The whole variable domain, filled in from reference TRBV7-2 and TRBJ1-4, reads GAGVSQSPSNKVTEKGKDVELRCDPISGHTALYWYRQSLGQGLEFLIYFQGNSAPDKSGLPSDRFSAERTGGSVSTLTIQRTQQEDSAVYLCASRDSSGEKLFFGSGTQLSVL.

This clonotype was detected only a few times. This chain links TRBV5-1 with TRBJ2-1, with D possibly matching TRBD2 (5 bases). The CDR3 has 15 amino acids. The V and J ends lost 3 bases and 0 bases respectively, with 10 bases between them. Germline CDR1 reads SGHRS; CDR2 reads YFSETQ. For the CDR3, the DNA is TGCGCCAGCAGCTGGACTGCTAGCTCCTACAATGAGCAGTTCTTC. Its translation: CASSWTASSYNEQFF.

The chain carries TRBV6-2 or TRBV6-3 and TRBJ2-3; D uncertain. V gave up 4 bases and J gave up 2 bases, with 19 bases separating them. The CDR3 runs 17 residues. Germline V gives CDR1 MNHEY, CDR2 SVGEGT. In nucleotides, the CDR3 is TGTGCCAGCAGTTGCGGAAGGACCTCACAGAACACAGATACGCAGTATTTT. Its translation is CASSCGRTSQNTDTQYF.

This clonotype was seen a few times. This chain connects TRBV12-3 or TRBV12-4 to TRBJ1-2; D gene unclear. V lost 5 bases, J lost 8 bases, and 27 bases lay in between. The CDR3 contains 17 residues. In DNA, the CDR3 is TGTGCCAGCAGTCCAACCGACGGAATCCCTATTATAAAGGGCTACACCTTC. It is translated as CASSPTDGIPIIKGYTF.

The J gene is TRBJ1-5, the V gene TRBV28; no clear D. The V gene's germline CDR1 is MDHEN and CDR2 SYDVKM. The CDR3 runs 14 residues. V was clipped by 4 bases and J by 3 bases, with 10 bases between them. CDR3 sequence reads: CASSSLRDNQPQHF. CDR3 in DNA: TGTGCCAGCAGTTCCCTGCGAGACAATCAGCCCCAGCATTTT.

The J gene is TRBJ1-4, the V gene TRBV3-1, with D tentatively TRBD1 (5 bases). V was trimmed by 1 base and J by 3 bases, leaving 9 bases between them. CDR3 length equals 15 residues. Per germline, CDR1 LGHDT and CDR2 YNNKEL (reference sequence). The CDR3 reads CASSQVGGANEKLFF. In DNA form, the CDR3 reads TGTGCCAGCAGCCAAGTAGGAGGGGCTAATGAAAAACTGTTTTTT.

This clonotype has just a few counts. CDR3 in amino acids: CASSSQGQGTTNEKLFF. The CDR3, as DNA: TGCGCCAGCAGCTCCCAAGGACAGGGTACAACTAATGAAAAACTGTTTTTT. The V gene is TRBV5-1, the J gene TRBJ1-4; 8 nucleotides agree with TRBD1. This CDR3 is built from 17 residues. The junction had 7 bases not matched to a gene; V was cut back by 3 bases and J by 0 bases. CDR1 and CDR2 from the germline V gene are SGHRS and YFSETQ. The variable domain in full, with the rest retrieved from reference TRBV5-1 and TRBJ1-4, is KAGVTQTPRYLIKTRGQQVTLSCSPISGHRSVSWYQQTPGQGLQFLFEYFSETQRNKGNFPGRFSGRQFSNSRSEMNVSTLELGDSALYLCASSSQGQGTTNEKLFFGSGTQLSVL.

This clonotype was counted between two and nine times. V usage is TRBV11-2 and J usage is TRBJ2-1; D unclear. V was clipped by 5 bases and J by 2 bases, with 7 bases between them. CDR3 size: 13 residues. CDR1 and CDR2 from the germline V gene are SGHAT and FQNNGV. The CDR3 reads CASSLTTYNEQFF. The CDR3 region has the DNA TGTGCCAGCAGCCTTACGACCTACAATGAGCAGTTCTTC.

The CDR3 nucleotides read TGCGCCAGTCAGGGAAGGATCAGCCTGAACACTGAAGCTTTCTTT. Translation gives CASQGRISLNTEAFF. This rearrangement joins TRBV5-1 to TRBJ1-1; TRBD1 might be the D (5 bases). CDR3 length: 15 residues. Per germline, CDR1 SGHRS and CDR2 YFSETQ. V lost 8 bases and J lost 0, with 17 bases in between.

This clonotype showed up just a few times. The rearrangement joins TRBV2 to TRBJ1-4; 7 positions agree with TRBD1. Per germline, CDR1 SNHLY and CDR2 FYNNEI. With 2 bases clipped from V and 7 bases from J, the junction kept 10 bases outside the gene matches. CDR3 length equals 16 residues. CDR3 amino acids: CASSEPQGDFGEKLFF. The CDR3 region has the DNA TGTGCCAGCAGTGAACCGCAGGGGGATTTCGGTGAAAAACTGTTTTTT.

This clonotype has only a few counts. Written as DNA, the CDR3 is TGTGCCATCCTCAAACCGGGACAGGGGATTCGGGAGCTGTTTTTT. Encoded protein: CAILKPGQGIRELFF. The chain uses TRBV2 and TRBJ2-2; 10 nucleotides match TRBD1. The CDR3 has 15 amino acids. Germline CDR1 SNHLY, CDR2 FYNNEI. After removal of 10 bases from V and 9 bases from J, the junction contained 14 bases not matched to a gene.

V usage is TRBV4-1 and J usage is TRBJ2-1; D is perhaps TRBD2 (5 bases). The germline CDR1 and CDR2 sequences are MGHRA and YSYEKL. Trimming removed 2 bases at V and 1 base at J, with 12 bases between. This CDR3 is built from 16 residues. CDR3: CASSQQTGRSYNEQFF. The CDR3 coding sequence is TGCGCCAGCAGCCAACAAACGGGGAGATCCTACAATGAGCAGTTCTTC.

The V and J genes are TRBV27 and TRBJ2-1; 8 nucleotides line up with TRBD1. Trimming at V came to 11 bases and at J to 8 bases, leaving 2 bases not matched to a gene. Germline CDR1 reads MNHEY; CDR2 reads SMNVEV (reference sequence). This CDR3 comprises 10 residues. CDR3 in DNA: TGTGCCGCAGGGGGCCATGAGCAGTTCTTC. Residues: CAAGGHEQFF.